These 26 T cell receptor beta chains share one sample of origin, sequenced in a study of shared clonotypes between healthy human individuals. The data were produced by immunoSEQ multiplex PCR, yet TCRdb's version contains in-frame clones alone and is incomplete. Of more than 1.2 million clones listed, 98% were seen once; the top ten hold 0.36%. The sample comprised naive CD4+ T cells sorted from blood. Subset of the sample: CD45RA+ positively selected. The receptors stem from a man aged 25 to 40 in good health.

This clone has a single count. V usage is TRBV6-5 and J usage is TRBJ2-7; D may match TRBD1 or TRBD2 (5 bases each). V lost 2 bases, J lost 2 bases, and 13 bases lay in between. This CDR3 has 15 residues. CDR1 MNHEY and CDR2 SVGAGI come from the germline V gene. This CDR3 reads CASSYMRGRPYEQYF. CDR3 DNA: TGTGCCAGCAGTTACATGAGGGGTCGACCCTACGAGCAGTACTTC.

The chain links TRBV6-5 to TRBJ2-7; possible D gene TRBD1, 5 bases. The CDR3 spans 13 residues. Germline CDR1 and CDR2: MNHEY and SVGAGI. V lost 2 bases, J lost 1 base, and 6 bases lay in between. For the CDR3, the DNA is TGTGCCAGCAGTTACAGGACATCCTACGAGCAGTACTTC. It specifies CASSYRTSYEQYF.

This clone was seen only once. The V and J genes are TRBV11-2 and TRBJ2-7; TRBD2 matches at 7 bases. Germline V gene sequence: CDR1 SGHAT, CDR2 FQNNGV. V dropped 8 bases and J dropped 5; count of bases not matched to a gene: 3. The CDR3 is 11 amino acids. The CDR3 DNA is TGTGCCAGCGGACTAGACCACGAGCAGTACTTC. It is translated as CASGLDHEQYF.

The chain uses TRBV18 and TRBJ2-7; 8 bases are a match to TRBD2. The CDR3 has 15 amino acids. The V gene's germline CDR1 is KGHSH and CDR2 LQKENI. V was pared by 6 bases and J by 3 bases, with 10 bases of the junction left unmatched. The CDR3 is CASSRSTGGRYEQYF. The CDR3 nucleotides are TGTGCCAGCTCTCGATCAACGGGAGGGCGCTACGAGCAGTACTTC.

CDR3 sequence: CASKSATNEKLFF. CDR3 nucleotide sequence: TGTGCCAGCAAATCGGCAACTAATGAAAAACTGTTTTTT. This sequence joins TRBV7-2 and TRBJ1-4, with D unresolved. This CDR3 has 13 residues. V was cut by 7 bases and J by 0 bases, with 6 bases left in between. CDR1 is SGHTA, CDR2 FQGNSA, per germline.

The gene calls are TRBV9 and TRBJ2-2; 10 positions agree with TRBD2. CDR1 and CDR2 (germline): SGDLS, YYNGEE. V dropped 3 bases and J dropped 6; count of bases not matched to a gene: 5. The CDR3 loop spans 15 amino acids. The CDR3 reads CASSGPGLAPGELFF. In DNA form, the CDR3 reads TGTGCCAGCAGCGGTCCGGGACTAGCGCCCGGGGAGCTGTTTTTT.

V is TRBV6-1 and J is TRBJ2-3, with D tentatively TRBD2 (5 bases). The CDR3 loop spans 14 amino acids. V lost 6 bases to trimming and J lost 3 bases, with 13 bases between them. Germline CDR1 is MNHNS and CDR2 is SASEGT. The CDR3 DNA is TGTGCCAGCAGCGAGAGGGCGGATACAGATACGCAGTATTTT. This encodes CASSERADTDTQYF.

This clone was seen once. DNA of the CDR3: TGCGCCAGCCATTCCCTCGAGGGCACAGATACGCAGTATTTT. The encoded protein is CASHSLEGTDTQYF. The gene calls are TRBV5-1 and TRBJ2-3; no clear D gene. The germline V gene encodes CDR1 SGHRS and CDR2 YFSETQ. V shed 7 bases and J shed 1 base, with 13 bases lying between them. The CDR3 loop spans 14 amino acids.

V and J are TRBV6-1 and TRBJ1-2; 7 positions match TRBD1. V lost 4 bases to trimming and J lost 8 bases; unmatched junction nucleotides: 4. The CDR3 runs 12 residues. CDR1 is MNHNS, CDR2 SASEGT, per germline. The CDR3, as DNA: TGTGCCAGCAGTGTGGGACAGCTCGGCTACACCTTC. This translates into CASSVGQLGYTF.

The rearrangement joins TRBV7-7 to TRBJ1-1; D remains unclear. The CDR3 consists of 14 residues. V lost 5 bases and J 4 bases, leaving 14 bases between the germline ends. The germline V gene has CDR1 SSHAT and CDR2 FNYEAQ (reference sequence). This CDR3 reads CASSPNVGGTEAFF. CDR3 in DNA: TGTGCCAGCAGCCCAAATGTGGGTGGCACTGAAGCTTTCTTT.

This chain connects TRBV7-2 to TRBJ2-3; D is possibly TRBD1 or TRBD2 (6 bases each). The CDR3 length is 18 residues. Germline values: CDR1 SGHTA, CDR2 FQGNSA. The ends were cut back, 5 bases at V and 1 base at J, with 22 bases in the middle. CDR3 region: CASSRVGGVVGGTDTQYF. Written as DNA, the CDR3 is TGTGCCAGCAGCCGAGTCGGGGGCGTAGTGGGGGGCACAGATACGCAGTATTTT. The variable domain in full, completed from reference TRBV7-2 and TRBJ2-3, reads GAGVSQSPSNKVTEKGKDVELRCDPISGHTALYWYRQSLGQGLEFLIYFQGNSAPDKSGLPSDRFSAERTGGSVSTLTIQRTQQEDSAVYLCASSRVGGVVGGTDTQYFGPGTRLTVL.

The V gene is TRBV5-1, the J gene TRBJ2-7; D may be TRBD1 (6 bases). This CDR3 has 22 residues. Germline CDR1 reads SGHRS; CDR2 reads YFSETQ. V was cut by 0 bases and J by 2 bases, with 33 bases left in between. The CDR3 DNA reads TGCGCCAGCAGCTTGGGTCGTATGTTGGGGACAAAGGAAGGAGTGCGTCCCTACGAGCAGTACTTC. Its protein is CASSLGRMLGTKEGVRPYEQYF.

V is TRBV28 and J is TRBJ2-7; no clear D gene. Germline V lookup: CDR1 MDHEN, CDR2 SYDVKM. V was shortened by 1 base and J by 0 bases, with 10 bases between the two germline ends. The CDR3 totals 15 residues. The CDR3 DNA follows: TGTGCCAGCAGTTTATACGGTTCTAGCTCCTACGAGCAGTACTTC. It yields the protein CASSLYGSSSYEQYF.

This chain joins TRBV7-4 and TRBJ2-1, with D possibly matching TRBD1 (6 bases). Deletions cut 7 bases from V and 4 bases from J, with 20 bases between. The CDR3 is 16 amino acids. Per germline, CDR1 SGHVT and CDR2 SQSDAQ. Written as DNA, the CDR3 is TGTGCCAGCATCCCCCCCATGCAGGGGCCATACAATGAGCAGTTCTTC. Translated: CASIPPMQGPYNEQFF.

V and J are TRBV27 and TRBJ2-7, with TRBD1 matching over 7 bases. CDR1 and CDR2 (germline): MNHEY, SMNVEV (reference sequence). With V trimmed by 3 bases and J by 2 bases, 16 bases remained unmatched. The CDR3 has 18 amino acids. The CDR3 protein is CASSLSVLAGTEPYEQYF. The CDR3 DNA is TGTGCCAGCAGTTTGTCTGTCCTCGCCGGGACAGAACCCTACGAGCAGTACTTC.

The CDR3 nucleotides are TGTGCCAGCAGCACCGAGACAGGGACTAAAATTCCCCCTGCTTACGAGCAGTACTTC. It yields the protein CASSTETGTKIPPAYEQYF. The J gene is TRBJ2-7, the V gene TRBV5-5; possibly TRBD1 or TRBD2 for D (7 bases each). Germline values: CDR1 SGHKS, CDR2 YYEKEE (reference sequence). Trimming pared 4 bases from V and 4 bases from J, leaving 30 bases between. This CDR3 comprises 19 residues.

The CDR3 nucleotides are TGTGCCAGCAGCTTGGGGACTAGAAACAGCAATGAGCAGTTCTTC. Protein: CASSLGTRNSNEQFF. J is TRBJ2-1 and V is TRBV5-4; 7 nucleotides agree with TRBD2. This CDR3 spans 15 amino acids. Unmatched junction bases numbered 6, after V lost 0 bases and J lost 6 bases. The V gene's germline CDR1 is SGHNT and CDR2 YYREEE (reference sequence).

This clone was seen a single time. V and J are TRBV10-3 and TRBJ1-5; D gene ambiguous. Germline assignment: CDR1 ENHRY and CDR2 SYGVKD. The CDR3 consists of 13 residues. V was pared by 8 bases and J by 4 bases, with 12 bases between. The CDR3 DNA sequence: TGTGCCATCGCAAGGAGCGGGAATCAGCCCCAGCATTTT. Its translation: CAIARSGNQPQHF.

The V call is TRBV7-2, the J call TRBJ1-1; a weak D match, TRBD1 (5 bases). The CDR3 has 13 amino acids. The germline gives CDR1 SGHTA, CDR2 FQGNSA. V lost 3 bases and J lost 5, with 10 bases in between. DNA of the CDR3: TGTGCCAGCAGCTTCGCGGGGGGGACTGAAGCTTTCTTT. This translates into CASSFAGGTEAFF.

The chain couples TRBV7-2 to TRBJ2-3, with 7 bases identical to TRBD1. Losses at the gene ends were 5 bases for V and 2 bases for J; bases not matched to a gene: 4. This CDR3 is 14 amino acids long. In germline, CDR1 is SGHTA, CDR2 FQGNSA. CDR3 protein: CASSHRGNTDTQYF. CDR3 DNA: TGTGCCAGCAGCCACAGGGGCAACACAGATACGCAGTATTTT.

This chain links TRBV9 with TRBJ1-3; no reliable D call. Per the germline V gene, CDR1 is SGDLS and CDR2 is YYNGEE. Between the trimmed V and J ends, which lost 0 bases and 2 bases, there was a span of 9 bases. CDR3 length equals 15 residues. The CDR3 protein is CASSVAEGAGNTIYF. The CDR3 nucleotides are TGTGCCAGCAGCGTAGCTGAGGGAGCTGGAAACACCATATATTTT.

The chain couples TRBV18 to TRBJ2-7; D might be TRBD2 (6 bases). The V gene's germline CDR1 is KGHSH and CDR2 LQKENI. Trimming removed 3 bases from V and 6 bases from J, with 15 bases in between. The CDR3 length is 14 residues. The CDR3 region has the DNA TGTGCCAGCTCACCCCGGGACTTCGGCCGCGAGCAGTACTTC. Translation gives CASSPRDFGREQYF.

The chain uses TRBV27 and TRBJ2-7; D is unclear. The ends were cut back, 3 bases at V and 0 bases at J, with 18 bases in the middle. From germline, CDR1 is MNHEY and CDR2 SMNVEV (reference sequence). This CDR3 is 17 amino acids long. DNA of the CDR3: TGTGCCAGCAGTTTTCGGCGGCTCATGGAGAGCTCCTACGAGCAGTACTTC. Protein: CASSFRRLMESSYEQYF.

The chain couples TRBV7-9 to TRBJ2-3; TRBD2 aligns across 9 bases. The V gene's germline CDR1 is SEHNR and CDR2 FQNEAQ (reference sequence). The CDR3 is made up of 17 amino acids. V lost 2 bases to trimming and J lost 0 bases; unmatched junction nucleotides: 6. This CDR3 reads CASSLRRLAGSTDTQYF. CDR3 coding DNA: TGTGCCAGCAGCTTAAGGCGGCTAGCGGGAAGCACAGATACGCAGTATTTT. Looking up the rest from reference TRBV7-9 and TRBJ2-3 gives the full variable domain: DTGVSQNPRHKITKRGQNVTFRCDPISEHNRLYWYRQTLGQGPEFLTYFQNEAQLEKSRLLSDRFSAERPKGSFSTLEIQRTEQGDSAMYLCASSLRRLAGSTDTQYFGPGTRLTVL.

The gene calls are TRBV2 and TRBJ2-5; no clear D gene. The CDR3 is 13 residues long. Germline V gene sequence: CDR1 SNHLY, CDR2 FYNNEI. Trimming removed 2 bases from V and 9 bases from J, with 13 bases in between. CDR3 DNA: TGTGCCAGCAGTGAACAGGCTGCTGCGGCCCAGTACTTC. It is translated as CASSEQAAAAQYF.

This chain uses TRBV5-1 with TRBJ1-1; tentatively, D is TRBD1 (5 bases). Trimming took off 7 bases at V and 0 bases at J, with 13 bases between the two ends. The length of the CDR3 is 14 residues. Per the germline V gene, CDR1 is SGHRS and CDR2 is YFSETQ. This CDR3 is CASVPGPVNTEAFF. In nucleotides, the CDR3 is TGCGCCAGCGTACCGGGACCCGTGAACACTGAAGCTTTCTTT.